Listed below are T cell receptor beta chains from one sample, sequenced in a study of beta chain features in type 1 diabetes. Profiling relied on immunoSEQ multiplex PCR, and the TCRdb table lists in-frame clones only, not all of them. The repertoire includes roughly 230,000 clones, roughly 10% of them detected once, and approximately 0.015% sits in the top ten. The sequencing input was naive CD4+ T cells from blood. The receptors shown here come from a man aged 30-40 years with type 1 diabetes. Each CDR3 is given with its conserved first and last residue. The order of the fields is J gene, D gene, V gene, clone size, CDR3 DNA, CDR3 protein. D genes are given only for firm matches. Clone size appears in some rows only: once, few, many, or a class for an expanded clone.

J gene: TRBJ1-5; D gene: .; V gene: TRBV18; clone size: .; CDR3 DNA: TGTGCCAGCTCAGGGACACATAGCAATCAGCCCCAGCATTTT; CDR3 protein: CASSGTHSNQPQHF
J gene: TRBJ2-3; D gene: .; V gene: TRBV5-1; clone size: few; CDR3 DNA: TGCGCCAGCAGCCCGGAACAGCTCACAGATACGCAGTATTTT; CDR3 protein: CASSPEQLTDTQYF
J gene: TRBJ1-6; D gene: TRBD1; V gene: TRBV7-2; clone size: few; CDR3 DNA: TGTGCCAGCAGCTCACAGGGGGGTTCACCCCTCCACTTT; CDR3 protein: CASSSQGGSPLHF
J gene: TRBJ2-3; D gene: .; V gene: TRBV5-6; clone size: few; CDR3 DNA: TGTGCCAGCAGTTCGACAGCCCATGGTATGGATACGCAGTATTTT; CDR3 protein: CASSSTAHGMDTQYF
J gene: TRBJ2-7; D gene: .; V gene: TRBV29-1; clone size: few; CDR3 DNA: TGCAGCGTCACGACAGGCTTTTACGAGCAGTACTTC; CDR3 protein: CSVTTGFYEQYF
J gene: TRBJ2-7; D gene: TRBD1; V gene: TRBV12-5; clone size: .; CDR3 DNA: TGTGCTAGTGGTTTGGGGGACAGAAGCTCCTACGAGCAGTACTTC; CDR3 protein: CASGLGDRSSYEQYF
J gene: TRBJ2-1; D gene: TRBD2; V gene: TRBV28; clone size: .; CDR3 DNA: TGTGCCAGCAGACGACTCGGGACTAGCGGGGTAATTGAGCAGTTCTTC; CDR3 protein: CASRRLGTSGVIEQFF
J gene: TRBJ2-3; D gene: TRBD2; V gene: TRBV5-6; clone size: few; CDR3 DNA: TGTGCCAGCAGCGCAATAGCGGGGGGCCCAGCAGATACGCAGTATTTT; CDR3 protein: CASSAIAGGPADTQYF
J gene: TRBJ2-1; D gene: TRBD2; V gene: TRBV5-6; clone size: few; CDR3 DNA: TGTGCCAGCAGCTGGGGACTAGCGGGGGGCCGGGAAAGTGAGCAGTTCTTC; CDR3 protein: CASSWGLAGGRESEQFF
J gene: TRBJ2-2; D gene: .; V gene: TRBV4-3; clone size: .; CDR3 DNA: TGCGCCAGCAGCCAAGTGCCAGCGAACACCGGGGAGCTGTTTTTT; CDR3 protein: CASSQVPANTGELFF
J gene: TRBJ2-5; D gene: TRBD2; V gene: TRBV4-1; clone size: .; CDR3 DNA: TGCGCCAGCAGCCAAGACCCCTGGACTAGCGAATTTTACGAGACCCAGTACTTC; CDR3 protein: CASSQDPWTSEFYETQYF
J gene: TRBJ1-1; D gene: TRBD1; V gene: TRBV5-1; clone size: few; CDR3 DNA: TGCGCCAGCAGCCCGGTAGGGGGCTTGGCCACTGAAGCTTTCTTT; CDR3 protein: CASSPVGGLATEAFF
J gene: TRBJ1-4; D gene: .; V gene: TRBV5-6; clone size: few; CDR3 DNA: TGTGCCAGCAGGCGACAGAATAGTGAAAAACTGTTTTTT; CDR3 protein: CASRRQNSEKLFF
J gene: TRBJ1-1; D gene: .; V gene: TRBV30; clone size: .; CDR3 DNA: TGTGCCTGGAGTGGTGGTCAGACTGAAGCTTTCTTT; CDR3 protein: CAWSGGQTEAFF
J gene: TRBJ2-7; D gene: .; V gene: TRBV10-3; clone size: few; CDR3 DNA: TGTGCCATCAGTGACGGTCAGGATAATTATGGAGAGCAGTACTTC; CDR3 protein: CAISDGQDNYGEQYF
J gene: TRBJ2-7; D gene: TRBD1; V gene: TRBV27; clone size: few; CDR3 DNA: TGTGCCAGCAGTACCCAGATCGGGACAGGGTGGTACGAGCAGTACTTC; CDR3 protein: CASSTQIGTGWYEQYF
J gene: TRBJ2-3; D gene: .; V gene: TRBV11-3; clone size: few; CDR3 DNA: TGTGCCAGCAGCTGGGGGGGGCGCACAGATACGCAGTATTTT; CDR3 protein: CASSWGGRTDTQYF
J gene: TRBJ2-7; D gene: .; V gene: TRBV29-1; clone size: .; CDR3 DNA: TGCAGCGTCAGTAGCGGCTCCTCCTACGAGCAGTACTTC; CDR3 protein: CSVSSGSSYEQYF
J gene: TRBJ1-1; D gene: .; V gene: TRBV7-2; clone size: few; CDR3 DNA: TGTGCCAGCAGCCCGGGGGTTATGAACACTGAAGCTTTCTTT; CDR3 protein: CASSPGVMNTEAFF
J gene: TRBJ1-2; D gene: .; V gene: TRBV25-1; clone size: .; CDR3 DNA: TGTGCCAGCAGTGAAATAGACTCCGGCTACACCTTC; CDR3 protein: CASSEIDSGYTF